The T cell receptor beta chain described here comes from a study of T cell responses to AZD1222 COVID-19 vaccine. The CDR3 loop spans 16 amino acids. Trimming left V 2 bases short and J 7 bases short, with 17 bases between. CDR1 is MDHEN and CDR2 is SYDVKM in the germline V gene. Study results and limitations: Researchers took repertoire samples only after the peak T cell response had come.

Sequencing used immunoSEQ multiplex PCR; TCRdb keeps in-frame clones, though not all of them. Counted here are tens of thousands of clones, around 87% occurring once; the ten biggest clones make up roughly 29%. As concerns this clone: Antigen: not known.

The sequence was collected from an adult in good health. V gene TRBV28 combines with J gene TRBJ2-2; a weak D match, TRBD2 (6 bases). The sample was peripheral blood, taken on day 0 of AZD1222 vaccination. This chain's CDR3 is CASSLVAGRNGGELFF. CDR3 DNA sequence: TGTGCCAGCAGTTTAGTTGCGGGGAGGAATGGCGGGGAGCTGTTTTTT.